This T cell receptor beta chain was obtained from a study of cytomegalovirus exposure and HLA in healthy donors. Nominal health characterized the donors when sampled, though unrecorded immune exposures were likely. As concerns this clone: Antigen unknown.

Both 60 Vbeta primers and 13 Jbeta primers went into the PCR. The table came from immunoSEQ multiplex PCR; TCRdb's copy has only in-frame clones and leaves some out. This table has approximately 100,000 clones, about 80% appearing once. Study observations and caveats: Accurate prediction of most subjects' HLA-A and HLA-B alleles from TCR beta sequences was reported. In a later analysis, an Asian-associated ancestry cluster reportedly showed fewer N-insertions than the approximately 620-donor mean. Most of the TCR beta V segments (in an earlier analysis) were productive either about 87% or about 30% of the time.

Germline V gene sequence: CDR1 MNHNS, CDR2 SASEGT. The CDR3 runs to 14 residues. Trimming removed 1 base at V and 8 bases at J, with 12 bases between. The chain carries TRBV6-1 and TRBJ2-1; D possibly corresponds to TRBD2 (6 bases). What was sequenced was PBMCs. The sequence derives from a female donor in good health and CMV-seropositive. CDR3 DNA sequence: TGTGCCAGCAGTGAAGACCCCTTAGCGGATGAGCAGTTCTTC. As protein: CASSEDPLADEQFF.